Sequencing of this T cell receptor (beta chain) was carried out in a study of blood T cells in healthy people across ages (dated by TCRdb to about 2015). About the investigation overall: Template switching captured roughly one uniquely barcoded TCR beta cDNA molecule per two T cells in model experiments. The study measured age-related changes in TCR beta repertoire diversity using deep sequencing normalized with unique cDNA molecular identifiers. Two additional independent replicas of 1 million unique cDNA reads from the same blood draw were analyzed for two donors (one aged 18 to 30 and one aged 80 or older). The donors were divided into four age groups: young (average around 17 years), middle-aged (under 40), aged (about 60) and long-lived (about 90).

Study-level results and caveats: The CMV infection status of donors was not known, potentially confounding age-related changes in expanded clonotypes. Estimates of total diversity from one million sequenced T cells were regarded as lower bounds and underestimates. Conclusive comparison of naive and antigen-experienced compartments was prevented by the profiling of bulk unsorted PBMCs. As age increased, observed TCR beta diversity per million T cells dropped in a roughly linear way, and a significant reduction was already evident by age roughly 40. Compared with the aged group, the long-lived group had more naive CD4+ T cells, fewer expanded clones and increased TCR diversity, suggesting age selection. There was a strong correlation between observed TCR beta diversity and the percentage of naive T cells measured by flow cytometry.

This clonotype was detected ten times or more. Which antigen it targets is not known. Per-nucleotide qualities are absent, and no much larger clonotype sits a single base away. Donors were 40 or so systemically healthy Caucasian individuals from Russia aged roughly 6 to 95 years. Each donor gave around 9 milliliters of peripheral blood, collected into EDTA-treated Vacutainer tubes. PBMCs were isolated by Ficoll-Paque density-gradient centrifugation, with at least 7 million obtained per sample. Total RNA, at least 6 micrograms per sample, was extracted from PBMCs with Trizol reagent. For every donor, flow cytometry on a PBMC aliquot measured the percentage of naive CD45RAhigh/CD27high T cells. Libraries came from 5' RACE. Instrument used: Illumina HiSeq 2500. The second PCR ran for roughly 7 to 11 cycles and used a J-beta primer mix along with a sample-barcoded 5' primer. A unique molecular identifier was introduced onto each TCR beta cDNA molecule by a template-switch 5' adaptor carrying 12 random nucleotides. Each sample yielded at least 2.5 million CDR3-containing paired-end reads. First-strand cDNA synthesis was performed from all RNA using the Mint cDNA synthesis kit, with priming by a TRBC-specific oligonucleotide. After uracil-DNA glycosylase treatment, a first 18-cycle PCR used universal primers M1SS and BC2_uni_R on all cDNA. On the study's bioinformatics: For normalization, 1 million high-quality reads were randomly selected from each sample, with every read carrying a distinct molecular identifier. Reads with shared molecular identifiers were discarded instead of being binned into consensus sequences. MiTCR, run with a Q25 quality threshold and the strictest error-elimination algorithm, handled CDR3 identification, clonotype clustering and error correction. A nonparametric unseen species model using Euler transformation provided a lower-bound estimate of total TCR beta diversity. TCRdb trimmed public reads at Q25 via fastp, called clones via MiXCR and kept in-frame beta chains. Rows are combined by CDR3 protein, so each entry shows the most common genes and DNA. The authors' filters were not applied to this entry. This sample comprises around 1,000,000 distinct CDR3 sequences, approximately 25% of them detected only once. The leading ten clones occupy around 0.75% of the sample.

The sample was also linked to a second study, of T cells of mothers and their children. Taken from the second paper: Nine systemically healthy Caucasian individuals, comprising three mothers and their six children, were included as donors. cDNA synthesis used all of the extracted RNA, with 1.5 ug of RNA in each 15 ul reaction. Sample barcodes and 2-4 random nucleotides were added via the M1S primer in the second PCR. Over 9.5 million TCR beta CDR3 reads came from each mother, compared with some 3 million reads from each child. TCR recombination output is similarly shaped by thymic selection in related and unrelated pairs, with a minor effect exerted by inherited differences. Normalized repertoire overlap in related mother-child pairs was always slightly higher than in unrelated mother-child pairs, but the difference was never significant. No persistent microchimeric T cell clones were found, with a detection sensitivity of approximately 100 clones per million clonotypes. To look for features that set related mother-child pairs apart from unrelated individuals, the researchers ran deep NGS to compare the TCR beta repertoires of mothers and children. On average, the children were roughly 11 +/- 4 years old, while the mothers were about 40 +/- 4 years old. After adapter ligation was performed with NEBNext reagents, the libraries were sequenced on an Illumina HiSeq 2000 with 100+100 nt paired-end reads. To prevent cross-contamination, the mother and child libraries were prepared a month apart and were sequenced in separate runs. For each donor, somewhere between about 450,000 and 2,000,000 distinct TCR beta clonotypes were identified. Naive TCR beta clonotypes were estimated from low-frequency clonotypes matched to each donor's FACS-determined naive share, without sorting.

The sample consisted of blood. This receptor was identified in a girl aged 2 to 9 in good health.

The DNA sequence is given as TGCGCCAGCAGTCTCCTAGGGGGCCTAGGGGAGACCCAGTACTTC. Its coded protein is CASSLLGGLGETQYF. The V and J genes are TRBV5-1 and TRBJ2-5, with 7 bases matching TRBD1. Trimming leaves V shorter by 5 bases and J shorter by 5 bases, with the junction holding 12 bases beyond the gene matches. CDR1 and CDR2 are read off the germline V gene as SGHRS and YFSETQ. The CDR3 contains 15 residues, cysteine and phenylalanine counted. Only CDR3 DNA is held: 45 bases, read in frame from base 1.